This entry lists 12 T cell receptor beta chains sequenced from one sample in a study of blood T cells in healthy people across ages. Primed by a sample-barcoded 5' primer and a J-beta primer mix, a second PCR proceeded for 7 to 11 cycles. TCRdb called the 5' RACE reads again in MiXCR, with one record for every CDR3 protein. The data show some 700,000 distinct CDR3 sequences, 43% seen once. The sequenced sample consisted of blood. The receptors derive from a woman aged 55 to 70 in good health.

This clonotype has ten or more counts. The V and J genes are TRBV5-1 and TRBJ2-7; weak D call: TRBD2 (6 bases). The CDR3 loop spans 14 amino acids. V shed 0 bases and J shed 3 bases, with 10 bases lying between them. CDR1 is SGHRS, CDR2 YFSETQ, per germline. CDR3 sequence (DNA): TGCGCCAGCAGCTTGGACGGGAGTATCTACGAGCAGTACTTC. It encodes CASSLDGSIYEQYF.

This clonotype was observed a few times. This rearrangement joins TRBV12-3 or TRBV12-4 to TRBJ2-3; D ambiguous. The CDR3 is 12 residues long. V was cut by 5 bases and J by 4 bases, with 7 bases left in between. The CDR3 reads CASSGYADTQYF. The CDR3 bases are TGTGCCAGCAGTGGTTATGCAGATACGCAGTATTTT.

In nucleotides, the CDR3 is TGCAGTGCTAGTCGGGGCGGGAGTAGCTCCTACAATGAGCAGTTCTTC. Translated, it gives CSASRGGSSSYNEQFF. The J gene is TRBJ2-1, the V gene TRBV20-1, with 7 bases matching TRBD2. Germline-derived CDR1 and CDR2 are DFQATT and SNEGSKA (reference sequence). J was trimmed by 0 bases and V by 3 bases; bases with no gene match: 8. The CDR3 has 16 amino acids.

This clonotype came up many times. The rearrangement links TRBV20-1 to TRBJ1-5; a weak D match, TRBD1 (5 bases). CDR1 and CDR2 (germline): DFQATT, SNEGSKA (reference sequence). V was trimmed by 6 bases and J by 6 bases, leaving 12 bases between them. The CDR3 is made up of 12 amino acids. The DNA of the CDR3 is TGCAGTGCCCGCAGGGTGGGTCAGCCCCAGCATTTT. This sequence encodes CSARRVGQPQHF.

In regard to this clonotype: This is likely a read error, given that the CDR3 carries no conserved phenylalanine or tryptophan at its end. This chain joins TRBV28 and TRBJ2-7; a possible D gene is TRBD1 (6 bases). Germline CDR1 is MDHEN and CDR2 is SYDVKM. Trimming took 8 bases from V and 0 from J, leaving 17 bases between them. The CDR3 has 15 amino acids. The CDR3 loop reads CASAKGVLSSYEQYY. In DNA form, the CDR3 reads TGTGCCAGCGCGAAGGGGGTGCTGAGCTCCTACGAGCAGTACTAC.

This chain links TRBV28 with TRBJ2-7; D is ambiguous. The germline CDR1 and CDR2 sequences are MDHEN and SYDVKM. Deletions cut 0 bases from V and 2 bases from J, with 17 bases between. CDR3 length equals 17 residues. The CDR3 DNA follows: TGTGCCAGCAGTTTATGGTCCCCCCAGATGGGAACCTACGAGCAGTACTTC. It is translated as CASSLWSPQMGTYEQYF.

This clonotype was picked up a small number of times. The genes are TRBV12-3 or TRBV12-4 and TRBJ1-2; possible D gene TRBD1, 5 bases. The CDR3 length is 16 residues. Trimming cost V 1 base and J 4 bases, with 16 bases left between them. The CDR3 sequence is CASSLGVAEGIYGYTF. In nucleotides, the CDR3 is TGTGCCAGCAGTTTAGGGGTTGCGGAGGGGATCTATGGCTACACCTTC.

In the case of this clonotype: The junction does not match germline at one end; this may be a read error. CDR3 sequence reads: CAGSLVFLAGGPSYNEQFF. The CDR3, as DNA: TGCGCCGGCAGCTTGGTGTTTCTAGCGGGGGGGCCCTCCTACAATGAGCAGTTCTTC. The V and J genes are TRBV5-1 and TRBJ2-1; 12 positions agree with TRBD2. CDR1 is SGHRS and CDR2 is YFSETQ in the germline V gene. The CDR3 contains 19 residues.

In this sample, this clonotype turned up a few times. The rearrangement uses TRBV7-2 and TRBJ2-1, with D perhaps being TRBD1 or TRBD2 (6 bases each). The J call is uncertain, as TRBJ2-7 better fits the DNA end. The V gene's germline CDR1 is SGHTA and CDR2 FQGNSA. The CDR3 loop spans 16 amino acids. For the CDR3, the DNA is TGTGCCAGCAGCTTAGGGGGGGCCGAACCCTACAATGAGCAGTACTTC. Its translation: CASSLGGAEPYNEQYF.

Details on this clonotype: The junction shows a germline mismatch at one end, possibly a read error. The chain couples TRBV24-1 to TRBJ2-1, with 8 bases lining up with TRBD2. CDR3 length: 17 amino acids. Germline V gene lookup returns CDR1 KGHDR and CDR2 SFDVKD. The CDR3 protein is CVTSDSTGLASYNEQFF. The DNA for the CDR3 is TGTGTCACCAGTGATTCAACAGGACTAGCATCCTACAATGAGCAGTTCTTC.

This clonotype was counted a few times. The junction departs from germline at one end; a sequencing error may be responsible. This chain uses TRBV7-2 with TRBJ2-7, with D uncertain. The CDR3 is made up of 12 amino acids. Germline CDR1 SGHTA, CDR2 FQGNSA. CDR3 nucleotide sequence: TGTGCCACCAGCTTAGCCTCCTACGAGCAGTACTTC. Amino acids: CATSLASYEQYF.

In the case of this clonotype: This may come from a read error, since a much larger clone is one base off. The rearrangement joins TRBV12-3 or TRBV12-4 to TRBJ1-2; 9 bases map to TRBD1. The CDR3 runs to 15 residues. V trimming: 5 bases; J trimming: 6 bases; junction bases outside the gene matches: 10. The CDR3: CASSQLGDRVNGYTF. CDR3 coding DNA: TGTGCCAGCAGTCAACTGGGGGACAGGGTAAATGGCTACACCTTC.